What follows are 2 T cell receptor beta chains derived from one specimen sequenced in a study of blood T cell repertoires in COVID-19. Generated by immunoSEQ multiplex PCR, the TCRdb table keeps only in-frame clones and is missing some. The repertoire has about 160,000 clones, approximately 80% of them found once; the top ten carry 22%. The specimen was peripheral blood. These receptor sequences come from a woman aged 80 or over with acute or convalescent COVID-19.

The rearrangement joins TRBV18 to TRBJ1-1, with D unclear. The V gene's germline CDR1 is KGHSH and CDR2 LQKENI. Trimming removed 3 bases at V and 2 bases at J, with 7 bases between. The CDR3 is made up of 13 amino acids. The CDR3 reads CASSPTTNTEAFF. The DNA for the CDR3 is TGTGCCAGCTCACCCACAACAAACACTGAAGCTTTCTTT.

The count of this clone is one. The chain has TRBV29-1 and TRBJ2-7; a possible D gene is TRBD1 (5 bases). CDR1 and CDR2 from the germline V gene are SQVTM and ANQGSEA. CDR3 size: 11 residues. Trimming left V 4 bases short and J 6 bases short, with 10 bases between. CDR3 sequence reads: CSVATVGEQYF. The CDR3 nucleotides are TGCAGCGTTGCGACAGTCGGCGAGCAGTACTTC.